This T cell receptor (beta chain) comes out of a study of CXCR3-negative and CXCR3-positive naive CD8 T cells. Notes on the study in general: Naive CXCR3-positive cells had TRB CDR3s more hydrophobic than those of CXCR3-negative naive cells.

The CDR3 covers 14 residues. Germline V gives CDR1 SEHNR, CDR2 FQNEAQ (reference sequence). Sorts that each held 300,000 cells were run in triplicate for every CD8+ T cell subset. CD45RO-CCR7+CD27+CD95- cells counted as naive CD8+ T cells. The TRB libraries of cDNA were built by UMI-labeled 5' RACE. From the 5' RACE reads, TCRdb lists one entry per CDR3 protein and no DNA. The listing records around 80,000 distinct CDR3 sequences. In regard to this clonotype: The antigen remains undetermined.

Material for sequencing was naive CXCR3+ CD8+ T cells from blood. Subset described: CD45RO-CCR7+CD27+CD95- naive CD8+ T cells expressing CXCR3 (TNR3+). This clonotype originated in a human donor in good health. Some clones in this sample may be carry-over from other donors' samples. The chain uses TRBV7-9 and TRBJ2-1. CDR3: CASSPTGLNNEQFF. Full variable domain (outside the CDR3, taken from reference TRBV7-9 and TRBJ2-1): DTGVSQNPRHKITKRGQNVTFRCDPISEHNRLYWYRQTLGQGPEFLTYFQNEAQLEKSRLLSDRFSAERPKGSFSTLEIQRTEQGDSAMYLCASSPTGLNNEQFFGPGTRLTVL.